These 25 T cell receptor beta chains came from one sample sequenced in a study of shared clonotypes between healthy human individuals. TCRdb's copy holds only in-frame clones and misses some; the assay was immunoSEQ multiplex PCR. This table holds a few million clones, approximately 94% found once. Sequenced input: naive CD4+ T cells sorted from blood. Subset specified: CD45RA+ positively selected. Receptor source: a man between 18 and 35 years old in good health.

The CDR3 DNA follows: TGCACCAGCAGGGCTAGCGGGGGGGCACTTGAGCAGTTCTTC. Amino acids: CTSRASGGALEQFF. The chain has TRBV1 and TRBJ2-1; the table assigns TRBD2, which was not confirmed against the DNA. TRBV1 is noted as a pseudogene. This CDR3 contains 14 residues.

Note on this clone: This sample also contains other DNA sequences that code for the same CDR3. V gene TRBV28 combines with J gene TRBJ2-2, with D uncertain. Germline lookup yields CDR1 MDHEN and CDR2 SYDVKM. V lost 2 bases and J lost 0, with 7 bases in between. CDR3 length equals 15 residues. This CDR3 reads CASSLGGANTGELFF. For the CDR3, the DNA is TGTGCCAGCAGTTTAGGCGGTGCGAACACCGGGGAGCTGTTTTTT.

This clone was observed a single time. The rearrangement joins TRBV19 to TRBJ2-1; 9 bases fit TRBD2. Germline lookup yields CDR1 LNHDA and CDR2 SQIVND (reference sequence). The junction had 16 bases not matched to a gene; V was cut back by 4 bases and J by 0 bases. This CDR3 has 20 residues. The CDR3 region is CASSTREGASSGASYNEQFF. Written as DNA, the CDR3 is TGTGCCAGTAGTACCCGGGAGGGGGCGTCTAGCGGGGCCTCCTACAATGAGCAGTTCTTC.

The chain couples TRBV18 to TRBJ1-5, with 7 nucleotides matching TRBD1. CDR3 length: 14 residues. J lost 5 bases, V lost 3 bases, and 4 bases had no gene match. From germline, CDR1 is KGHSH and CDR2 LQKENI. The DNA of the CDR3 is TGTGCCAGCTCACCTGACAGGGCCCATCAGCCCCAGCATTTT. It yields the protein CASSPDRAHQPQHF. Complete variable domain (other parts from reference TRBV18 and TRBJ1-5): NAGVMQNPRHLVRRRGQEARLRCSPMKGHSHVYWYRQLPEEGLKFMVYLQKENIIDESGMPKERFSAEFPKEGPSILRIQQVVRGDSAAYFCASSPDRAHQPQHFGDGTRLSIL.

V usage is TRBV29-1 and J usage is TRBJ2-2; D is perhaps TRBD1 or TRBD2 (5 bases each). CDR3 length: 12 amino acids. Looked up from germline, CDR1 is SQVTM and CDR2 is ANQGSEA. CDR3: CSAGGNTGELFF. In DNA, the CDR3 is TGCAGTGCTGGGGGAAACACCGGGGAGCTGTTTTTT.

Here the CDR3 reads CASSRQGGKGNQPQHF. The CDR3 DNA reads as TGTGCCAGCTCCCGTCAAGGGGGAAAAGGCAATCAGCCCCAGCATTTT. The rearrangement links TRBV18 to TRBJ1-5, with D possibly matching TRBD1 (6 bases). This CDR3 has 16 residues. CDR1 and CDR2 from the germline V gene are KGHSH and LQKENI. V lost 6 bases and J 2 bases, leaving 17 bases between the germline ends. The full variable domain, its missing parts supplied by reference TRBV18 and TRBJ1-5, is NAGVMQNPRHLVRRRGQEARLRCSPMKGHSHVYWYRQLPEEGLKFMVYLQKENIIDESGMPKERFSAEFPKEGPSILRIQQVVRGDSAAYFCASSRQGGKGNQPQHFGDGTRLSIL.

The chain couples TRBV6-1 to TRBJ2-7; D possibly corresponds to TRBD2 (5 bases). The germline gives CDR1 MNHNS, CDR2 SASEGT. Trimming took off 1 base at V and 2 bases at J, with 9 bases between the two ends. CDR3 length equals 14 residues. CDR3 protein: CASSEVALTYEQYF. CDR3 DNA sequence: TGTGCCAGCAGTGAAGTAGCGCTCACCTACGAGCAGTACTTC.

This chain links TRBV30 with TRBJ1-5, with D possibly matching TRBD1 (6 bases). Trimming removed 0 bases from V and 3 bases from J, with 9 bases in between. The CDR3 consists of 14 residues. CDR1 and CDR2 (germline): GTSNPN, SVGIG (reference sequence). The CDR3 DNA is TGTGCCTGGAGTGTTACAGGGAACAATCAGCCCCAGCATTTT. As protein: CAWSVTGNNQPQHF.

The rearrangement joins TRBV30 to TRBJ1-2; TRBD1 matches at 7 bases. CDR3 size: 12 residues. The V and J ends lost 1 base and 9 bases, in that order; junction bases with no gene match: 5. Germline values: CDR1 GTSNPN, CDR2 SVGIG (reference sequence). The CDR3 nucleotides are TGTGCCTGGAGTGACGAGGGACAGCGCTACACCTTC. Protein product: CAWSDEGQRYTF.

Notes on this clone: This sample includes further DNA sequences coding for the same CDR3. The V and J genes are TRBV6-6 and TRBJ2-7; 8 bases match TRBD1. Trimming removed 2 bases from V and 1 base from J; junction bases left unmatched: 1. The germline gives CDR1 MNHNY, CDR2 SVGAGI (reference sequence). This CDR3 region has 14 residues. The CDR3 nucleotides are TGTGCCAGCAGTTACGGGGACAGGTCCTACGAGCAGTACTTC. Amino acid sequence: CASSYGDRSYEQYF.

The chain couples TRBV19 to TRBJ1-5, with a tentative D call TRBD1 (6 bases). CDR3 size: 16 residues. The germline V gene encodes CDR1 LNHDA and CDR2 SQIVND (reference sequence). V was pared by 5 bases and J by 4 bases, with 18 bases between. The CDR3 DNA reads TGTGCCAGTAGTCTGGCCCCAGGGGCCGTGAATCAGCCCCAGCATTTT. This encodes CASSLAPGAVNQPQHF.

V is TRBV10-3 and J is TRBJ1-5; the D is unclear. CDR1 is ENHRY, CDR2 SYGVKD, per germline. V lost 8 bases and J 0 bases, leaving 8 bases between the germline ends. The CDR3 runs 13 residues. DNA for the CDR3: TGTGCCATCGGTCCCGATAGCAATCAGCCCCAGCATTTT. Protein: CAIGPDSNQPQHF.

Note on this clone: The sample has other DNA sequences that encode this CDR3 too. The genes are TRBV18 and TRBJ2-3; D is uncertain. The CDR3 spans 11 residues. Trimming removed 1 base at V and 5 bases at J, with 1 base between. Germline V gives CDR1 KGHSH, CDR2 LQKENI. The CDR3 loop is CASSPLDTQYF. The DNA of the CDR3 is TGTGCCAGCTCACCACTAGATACGCAGTATTTT.

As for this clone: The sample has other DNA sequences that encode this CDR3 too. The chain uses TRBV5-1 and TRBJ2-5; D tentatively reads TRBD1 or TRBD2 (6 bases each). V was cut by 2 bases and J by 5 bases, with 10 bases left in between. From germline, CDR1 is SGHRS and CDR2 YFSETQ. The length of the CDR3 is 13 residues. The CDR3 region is CASSFGGAETQYF. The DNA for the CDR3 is TGCGCCAGCAGCTTCGGGGGCGCGGAGACCCAGTACTTC.

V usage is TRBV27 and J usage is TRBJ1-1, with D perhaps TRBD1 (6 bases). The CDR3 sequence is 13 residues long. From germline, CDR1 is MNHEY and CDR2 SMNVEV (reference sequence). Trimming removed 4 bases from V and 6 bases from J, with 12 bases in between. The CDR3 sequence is CASSSTGPAEAFF. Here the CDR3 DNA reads TGTGCCAGCAGTTCTACAGGGCCGGCTGAAGCTTTCTTT.

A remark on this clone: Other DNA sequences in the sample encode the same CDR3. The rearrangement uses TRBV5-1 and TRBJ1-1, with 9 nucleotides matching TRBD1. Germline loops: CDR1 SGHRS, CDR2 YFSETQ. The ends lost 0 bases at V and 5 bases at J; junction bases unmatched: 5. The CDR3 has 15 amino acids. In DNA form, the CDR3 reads TGCGCCAGCAGCTTGGCCGGACAGGGGAGTACTGAAGCTTTCTTT. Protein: CASSLAGQGSTEAFF. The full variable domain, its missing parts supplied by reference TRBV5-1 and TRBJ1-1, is KAGVTQTPRYLIKTRGQQVTLSCSPISGHRSVSWYQQTPGQGLQFLFEYFSETQRNKGNFPGRFSGRQFSNSRSEMNVSTLELGDSALYLCASSLAGQGSTEAFFGQGTRLTVV.

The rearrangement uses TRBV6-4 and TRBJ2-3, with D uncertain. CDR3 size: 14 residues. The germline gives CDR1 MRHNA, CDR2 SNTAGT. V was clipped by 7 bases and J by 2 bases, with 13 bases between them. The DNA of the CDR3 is TGTGCCAGCATGGTAACAGTACCCACAGATACGCAGTATTTT. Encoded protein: CASMVTVPTDTQYF.

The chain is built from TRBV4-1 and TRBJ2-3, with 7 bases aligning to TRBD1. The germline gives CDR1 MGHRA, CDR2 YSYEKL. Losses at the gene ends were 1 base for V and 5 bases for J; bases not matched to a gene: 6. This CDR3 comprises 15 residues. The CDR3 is CASSQALQGIDTQYF. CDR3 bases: TGCGCCAGCAGCCAAGCGCTACAGGGGATAGATACGCAGTATTTT.

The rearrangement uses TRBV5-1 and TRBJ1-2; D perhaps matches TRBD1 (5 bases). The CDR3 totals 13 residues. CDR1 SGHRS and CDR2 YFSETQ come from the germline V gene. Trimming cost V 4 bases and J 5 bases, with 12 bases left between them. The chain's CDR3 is CASSEQGEYGYTF. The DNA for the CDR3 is TGCGCCAGCAGCGAACAAGGGGAGTATGGCTACACCTTC.

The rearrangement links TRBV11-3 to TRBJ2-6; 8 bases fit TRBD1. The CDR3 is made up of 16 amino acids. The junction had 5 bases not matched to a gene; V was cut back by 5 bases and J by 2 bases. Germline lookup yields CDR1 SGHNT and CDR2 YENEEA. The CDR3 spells CASSTGQGAGANVLTF. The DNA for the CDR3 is TGTGCCAGCAGCACCGGACAGGGAGCTGGGGCCAACGTCCTGACTTTC.

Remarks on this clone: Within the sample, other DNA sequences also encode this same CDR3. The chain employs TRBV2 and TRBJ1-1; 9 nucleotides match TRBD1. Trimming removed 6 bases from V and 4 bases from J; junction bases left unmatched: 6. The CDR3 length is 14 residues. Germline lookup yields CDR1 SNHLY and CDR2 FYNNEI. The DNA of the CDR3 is TGTGCCAGCAGAACACAGGGGGCTGGCACTGAAGCTTTCTTT. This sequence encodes CASRTQGAGTEAFF. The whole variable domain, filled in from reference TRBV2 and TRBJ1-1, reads EPEVTQTPSHQVTQMGQEVILRCVPISNHLYFYWYRQILGQKVEFLVSFYNNEISEKSEIFDDQFSVERPDGSNFTLKIRSTKLEDSAMYFCASRTQGAGTEAFFGQGTRLTVV.

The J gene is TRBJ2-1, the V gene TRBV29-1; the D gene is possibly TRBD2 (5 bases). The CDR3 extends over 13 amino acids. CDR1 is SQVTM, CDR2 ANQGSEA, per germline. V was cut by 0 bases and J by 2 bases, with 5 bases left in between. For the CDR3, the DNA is TGCAGCGTTGAAGAACTAGCCTACAATGAGCAGTTCTTC. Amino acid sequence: CSVEELAYNEQFF.

This chain's CDR3 is CAWRGAVNYGYTF. The CDR3 nucleotides are TGTGCCTGGAGAGGGGCAGTTAACTATGGCTACACCTTC. The chain couples TRBV30 to TRBJ1-2; D is possibly TRBD1 (5 bases). The CDR3 is 13 amino acids. The V and J ends lost 3 bases and 1 base respectively, with 9 bases between them. CDR1 GTSNPN and CDR2 SVGIG come from the germline V gene (reference sequence).

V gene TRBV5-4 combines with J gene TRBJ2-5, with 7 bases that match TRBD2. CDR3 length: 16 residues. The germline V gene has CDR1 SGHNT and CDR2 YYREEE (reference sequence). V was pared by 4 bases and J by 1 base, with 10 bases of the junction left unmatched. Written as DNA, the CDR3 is TGTGCCAGCAGCCGGCAGCAGCGGGGAGGCCAAGAGACCCAGTACTTC. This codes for CASSRQQRGGQETQYF. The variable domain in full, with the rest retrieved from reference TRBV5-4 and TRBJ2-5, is ETGVTQSPTHLIKTRGQQVTLRCSSQSGHNTVSWYQQALGQGPQFIFQYYREEENGRGNFPPRFSGLQFPNYSSELNVNALELDDSALYLCASSRQQRGGQETQYFGPGTRLLVL.

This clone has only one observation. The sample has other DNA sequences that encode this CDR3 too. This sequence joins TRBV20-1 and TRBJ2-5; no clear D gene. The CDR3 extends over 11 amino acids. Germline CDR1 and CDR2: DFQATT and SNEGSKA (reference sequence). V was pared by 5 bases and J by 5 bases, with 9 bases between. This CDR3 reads CSALLGETQYF. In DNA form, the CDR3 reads TGCAGTGCTCTTCTCGGGGAGACCCAGTACTTC.